This T cell receptor (beta chain) was documented in a study of shared clonotypes between healthy human individuals. Overall study results and limits: Naive subsets typically showed greater estimated richness than memory subsets.

In regard to this clone: Antigen specificity is unknown.

Libraries were prepared by immunoSEQ multiplex PCR; TCRdb keeps only in-frame clonotypes and omits some of them. The sample shows around 2,100,000 clones, approximately 95% of them seen only once. Positive CCR7 selection of CD45RO-negative cells yielded the naive CD8 cells, and terminally differentiated effector memory CD45RA+ cells were excluded. This TCR was recovered from a man aged 18 to 35 in good health. The sequenced sample consisted of naive CD8+ T cells sorted from blood.

The CDR3 nucleotides read TGTGCCAGCAGCTTAGTTAGCTACAGGGGGCAGAACACTGAAGCTTTCTTT. Translated: CASSLVSYRGQNTEAFF. The V gene is TRBV11-3, the J gene TRBJ1-1, with TRBD1 matching over 9 bases. The CDR3 totals 17 residues. Per germline, CDR1 SGHNT and CDR2 YENEEA. V was pared by 1 base and J by 1 base, with 7 bases of the junction left unmatched.